One and the same sample provided the 7 T cell receptor beta chains below, sequenced in a study of cytomegalovirus exposure and HLA in healthy donors. Produced via immunoSEQ multiplex PCR; TCRdb's table is partial and in-frame only. The table lists about 54,000 clones, roughly nine tenths of them singletons. The sample consisted of PBMCs. The receptors stem from a woman aged 18 to 35 in good health and CMV-seropositive.

The chain employs TRBV28 and TRBJ2-1; a possible D gene is TRBD1 (5 bases). The CDR3 spans 16 residues. V shed 4 bases and J shed 8 bases, with 21 bases lying between them. Germline CDR1 MDHEN, CDR2 SYDVKM. The CDR3 bases are TGTGCCAGCAGTTCAACCTCCAGGGTGGGGTACGATGAGCAGTTCTTC. Protein: CASSSTSRVGYDEQFF.

The CDR3 DNA sequence: TGTGCCAGCAGCTTAGTCGGAGGGGACTACGAGCAGTACTTC. Translated: CASSLVGGDYEQYF. The gene calls are TRBV7-2 and TRBJ2-7, with a possible D match to TRBD2 (6 bases). The V and J ends lost 1 base and 3 bases respectively, with 10 bases between them. The CDR3 is made up of 14 amino acids. Germline V gene data show CDR1 as SGHTA and CDR2 as FQGNSA.

The chain carries TRBV11-3 and TRBJ2-3; D possibly corresponds to TRBD2 (5 bases). CDR3 length: 16 residues. V gave up 1 base and J gave up 3 bases, with 14 bases separating them. Germline loops: CDR1 SGHNT, CDR2 YENEEA. The CDR3 sequence is CASSLARGWLTDTQYF. The CDR3 DNA reads as TGTGCCAGCAGCTTAGCCCGGGGATGGTTGACAGATACGCAGTATTTT.

The chain joins TRBV7-9 to TRBJ2-6, with D tentatively TRBD2 (5 bases). Germline loops: CDR1 SEHNR, CDR2 FQNEAQ (reference sequence). Deletions cut 5 bases from V and 0 bases from J, with 11 bases between. The CDR3 sequence is 16 residues long. The CDR3 is CASSPSGGSGANVLTF. DNA for the CDR3: TGTGCCAGCAGCCCCAGCGGCGGCTCTGGGGCCAACGTCCTGACTTTC.

Points on this clone: The junction departs from germline at one end; a sequencing error may be responsible. V usage is TRBV9 and J usage is TRBJ2-7, with 8 positions matching TRBD2. Germline CDR1 SGDLS, CDR2 YYNGEE. The CDR3 extends over 14 amino acids. CDR3 amino acids: CASSTRTSSHEQYF. For the CDR3, the DNA is TGTGCCAGCAGCACGAGGACTAGCTCCCACGAGCAGTACTTC.

The V call is TRBV19, the J call TRBJ2-3, with 7 positions matching TRBD2. This CDR3 has 15 amino acids. V was clipped by 7 bases and J by 0 bases; unmatched bases: 7. The germline CDR1 and CDR2 sequences are LNHDA and SQIVND (reference sequence). For the CDR3, the DNA is TGTGCCAGTACCCCGGGGGGAGCTAGCACAGATACGCAGTATTTT. It translates to CASTPGGASTDTQYF.

Only one count was recorded for this clone. The rearrangement links TRBV2 to TRBJ2-2; TRBD1 matches at 9 bases. This CDR3 has 13 residues. Trimming removed 6 bases from V and 7 bases from J; junction bases left unmatched: 3. CDR1 is SNHLY, CDR2 FYNNEI, per germline. CDR3: CASRGQGIGELFF. CDR3 in DNA: TGTGCCAGCAGAGGACAGGGGATCGGGGAGCTGTTTTTT.